This T cell receptor beta chain was observed in a study of T-cell reconstitution after alpha-beta-depleted transplantation in children (dated by TCRdb to the mid-2010s). Broadly, across the study: T-cell immune reconstitution after TCRalphabeta/CD19-depleted allogeneic hematopoietic cell transplantation in children was quantitatively tracked in the study by means of TCR repertoire profiling.

The receptor library was made with PCR. Sequenced using an Illumina HiSeq 2500. TCR libraries were prepared with molecular barcoding, using unique molecular identifiers to normalize TCRbeta repertoire quantification. The raw public data were reprocessed by TCRdb itself: fastp quality trimming at Q25, MiXCR clonotype calling, in-frame beta chains only. Each entry is one CDR3 protein sequence, shown with its most common DNA and genes. The sample records about 140,000 distinct CDR3 sequences, more than 8% of which are singletons. The ten largest clones add up to around a sixth of the sample. The V end loses 2 bases and the J end loses 5 bases, and a stretch of 6 bases separates them. Taken from cysteine to phenylalanine, the CDR3 has 13 residues. Of all the DNA, just the CDR3 is kept, 39 bases in frame from base 1. This specimen's treatment or condition label, interpreted: allogeneic hematopoietic cell transplantation with graft depleted of TCRalphabeta T cells and CD19 B cells. TCRalphabeta/CD19-depleted allogeneic hematopoietic cell grafts were given to the transplant recipients, all of whom were children.

The full study reports these points: The apparently early alphabetaT-cell count recovery about two months after transplant was reportedly dependent on only several hundred rapidly expanded clones derived from non-depleted graft cells. The frequencies of hyperexpanded clones fell over the following months, and after one year, T-cell counts and TCRbeta diversity were mostly attributed to newly produced T cells. In some patients, high TCRbeta diversity at day 60 was attributed to recipient T cells and intrathymic progenitors that had survived conditioning.

This clonotype was seen at least ten times. Its cognate antigen has yet to be identified. There are no base qualities to consult, and no much larger clone falls within one base. The receptor was isolated from a female patient aged 2-9 years who had a stem cell transplant for congenital amegakaryocytic thrombocytopenia, so the T cells may come from the graft donor. This material consisted of PBMCs, mostly from graft donor cells, taken 180 days after TCRalphabeta/CD19-depleted stem cell transplant. The chain joins TRBV12-3 or TRBV12-4 to TRBJ1-4, with the D gene not confidently named. The CDR3 region reads CASSLFFNEKLFF. The nucleotides read TGTGCCAGCAGTTTATTCTTCAATGAAAAACTGTTTTTT.